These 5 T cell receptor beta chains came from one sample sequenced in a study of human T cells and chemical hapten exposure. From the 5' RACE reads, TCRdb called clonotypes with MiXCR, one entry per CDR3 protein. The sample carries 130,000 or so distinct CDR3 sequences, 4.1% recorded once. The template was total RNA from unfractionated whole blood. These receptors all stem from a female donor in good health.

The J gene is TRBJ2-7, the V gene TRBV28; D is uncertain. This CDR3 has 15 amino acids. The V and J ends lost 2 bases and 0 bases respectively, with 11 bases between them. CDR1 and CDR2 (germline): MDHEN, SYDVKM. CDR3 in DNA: TGTGCCAGCAGTTTACCTCAGGCAAGCTCCTACGAGCAGTACTTC. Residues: CASSLPQASSYEQYF.

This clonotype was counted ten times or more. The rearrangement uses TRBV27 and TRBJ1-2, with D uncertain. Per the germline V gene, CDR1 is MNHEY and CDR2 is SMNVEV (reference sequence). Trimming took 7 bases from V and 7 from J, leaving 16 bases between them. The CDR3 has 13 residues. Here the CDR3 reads CASKGTANLGYTF. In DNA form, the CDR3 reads TGTGCCAGCAAAGGAACAGCCAACCTTGGCTACACCTTC.

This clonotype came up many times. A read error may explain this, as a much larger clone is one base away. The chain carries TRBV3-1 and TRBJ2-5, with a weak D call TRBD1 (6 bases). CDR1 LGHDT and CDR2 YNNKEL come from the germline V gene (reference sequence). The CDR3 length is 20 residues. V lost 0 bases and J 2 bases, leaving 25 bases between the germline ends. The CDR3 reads CASSQDRLDSGWSLQETQYF. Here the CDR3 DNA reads TGTGCCAGCAGCCAAGATCGATTGGACAGCGGATGGAGTTTACAAGAGACCCAGTACTTC.

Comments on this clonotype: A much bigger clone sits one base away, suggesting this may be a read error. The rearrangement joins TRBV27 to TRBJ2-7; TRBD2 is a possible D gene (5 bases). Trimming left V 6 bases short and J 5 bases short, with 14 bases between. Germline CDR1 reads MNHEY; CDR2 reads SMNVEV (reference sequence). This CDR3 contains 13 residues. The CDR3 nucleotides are TGTGCCAGCAGACCGGGATACACCGACGAGCAGTACTTC. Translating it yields CASRPGYTDEQYF.

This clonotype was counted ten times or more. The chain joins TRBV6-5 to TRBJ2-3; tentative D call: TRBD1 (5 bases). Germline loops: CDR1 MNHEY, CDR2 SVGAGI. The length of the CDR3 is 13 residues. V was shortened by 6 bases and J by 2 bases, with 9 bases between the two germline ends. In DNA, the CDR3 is TGTGCCAGCAGCCGACAGTACACAGATACGCAGTATTTT. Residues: CASSRQYTDTQYF.